Below are 32 T cell receptor beta chains sequenced from a single sample in a study of tissue T cells after allogeneic stem cell transplantation. Using immunoSEQ multiplex PCR, the repertoire was profiled, and TCRdb retains in-frame clones only, with some absent. The repertoire includes roughly 25,000 clones, roughly nine tenths of them detected once, and about 2% sits in the top ten. This sample comprised blood, obtained before transplantation. The receptors come from a male donor older than 55 who later had graft-versus-host disease after an allogeneic stem cell transplant.

The chain uses TRBV3-1 (or the pseudogene TRBV3-2) and TRBJ2-7; D perhaps matches TRBD1 (5 bases). This CDR3 contains 16 residues. Germline V CDR1 and CDR2: LGHDT, YNNKEL (reference sequence). The V end lost 1 base, the J end lost 0 bases, and 13 bases lay between the germline ends. The CDR3 DNA is TGTGCCAGCAGCCAAGGGGGCGCAGGGTTCTCCTACGAGCAGTACTTC. Protein sequence: CASSQGGAGFSYEQYF.

This clone was seen once. The V call is TRBV19, the J call TRBJ2-5, with TRBD2 identical over 14 bases. CDR1 and CDR2 from the germline V gene are LNHDA and SQIVND (reference sequence). This CDR3 comprises 18 residues. Losses at the gene ends were 2 bases for V and 5 bases for J; bases not matched to a gene: 10. CDR3 in DNA: TGTGCCAGTAGTATAACCCCGACTAGCGGGAGGGCTGTTGAGACCCAGTACTTC. The encoded protein is CASSITPTSGRAVETQYF.

This clone was detected only once. The chain is built from TRBV30 and TRBJ2-1; 9 positions agree with TRBD2. Trimming took 0 bases from V and 15 from J; bases not matched to a gene: 9. From germline, CDR1 is GTSNPN and CDR2 SVGIG (reference sequence). There are 13 residues in the CDR3. CDR3 residues: CAWSVQGTSLRFF. The CDR3 nucleotides are TGTGCCTGGAGTGTACAAGGGACTAGCCTCCGGTTCTTC.

The chain carries TRBV7-3 and TRBJ2-3; D remains unclear. The V and J ends lost 4 bases and 2 bases respectively, with 10 bases between them. There are 14 residues in the CDR3. Germline CDR1 reads SGHTA; CDR2 reads FQGTGA. The CDR3 protein is CASSSGPNTDTQYF. Here the CDR3 DNA reads TGTGCCAGCAGCTCAGGACCCAACACAGATACGCAGTATTTT.

In the case of this clone: One end of the junction varies from germline; a read error may be responsible. The chain employs TRBV5-1 and TRBJ1-1; tentative D call: TRBD1 (6 bases). There are 14 residues in the CDR3. In germline, CDR1 is SGHRS, CDR2 YFSETQ. The CDR3 is CARSPGGGETEAFF. DNA of the CDR3: TGCGCCCGCAGCCCGGGGGGGGGCGAGACTGAAGCTTTCTTT. Filled out from reference TRBV5-1 and TRBJ1-1, the complete variable domain reads KAGVTQTPRYLIKTRGQQVTLSCSPISGHRSVSWYQQTPGQGLQFLFEYFSETQRNKGNFPGRFSGRQFSNSRSEMNVSTLELGDSALYLCARSPGGGETEAFFGQGTRLTVV.

This clone was recorded once. The J gene is TRBJ2-7, the V gene TRBV4-1; either TRBD1 or TRBD2 may supply D (6 bases each). The V gene's germline CDR1 is MGHRA and CDR2 YSYEKL. V was trimmed by 5 bases and J by 6 bases, leaving 20 bases between them. The CDR3 sequence is 15 residues long. CDR3 coding DNA: TGCGCCAGCAGCAAGGGGGGTAGGGGTCGGGGCGAGCAGTACTTC. Translated, it gives CASSKGGRGRGEQYF.

The chain carries TRBV19 and TRBJ2-5, with D maybe TRBD1 (6 bases). The ends were cut back, 4 bases at V and 3 bases at J, with 15 bases in the middle. Germline assignment: CDR1 LNHDA and CDR2 SQIVND (reference sequence). This CDR3 is built from 15 residues. CDR3 nucleotide sequence: TGTGCCAGTAGTACGTCCCCGGGACACAAAGAGACCCAGTACTTC. This translates into CASSTSPGHKETQYF.

The chain joins TRBV29-1 to TRBJ2-5; 11 bases line up with TRBD2. The CDR3 has 15 amino acids. The junction had 9 bases not matched to a gene; V was cut back by 5 bases and J by 4 bases. Germline-derived CDR1 and CDR2 are SQVTM and ANQGSEA. The CDR3, as DNA: TGCAGCGTTTGGGTAGCGGGGGGGCTAGGAGAGACCCAGTACTTC. Translating gives CSVWVAGGLGETQYF. Based on the CDR3 plus reference TRBV29-1 and TRBJ2-5, the full variable domain is SAVISQKPSRDICQRGTSLTIQCQVDSQVTMMFWYRQQPGQSLTLIATANQGSEATYESGFVIDKFPISRPNLTFSTLTVSNMSPEDSSIYLCSVWVAGGLGETQYFGPGTRLLVL.

The chain joins TRBV6-2 or TRBV6-3 to TRBJ2-3, with 10 nucleotides matching TRBD2. J gave up 11 bases and V 2 bases, and 13 bases lay outside the gene matches. CDR1 MNHEY and CDR2 SVGEGT come from the germline V gene. The CDR3 runs to 16 residues. CDR3 sequence: CASSYAPSGSPPKQYF. The CDR3 bases are TGTGCCAGCAGTTACGCTCCTAGCGGGAGCCCCCCTAAGCAGTATTTT.

The chain has TRBV27 and TRBJ1-2; D may be TRBD1 (5 bases). Germline CDR1 MNHEY, CDR2 SMNVEV (reference sequence). V dropped 5 bases and J dropped 5 bases, with 15 bases sitting between them. The CDR3 contains 14 residues. CDR3 bases: TGTGCCAGCAGTCTCCGTTTGGGGGTTTATGGCTACACCTTC. It is translated as CASSLRLGVYGYTF.

The chain recombines TRBV10-2 with TRBJ2-7; 9 bases fit TRBD2. The germline V gene has CDR1 WSHSY and CDR2 SAAADI. The V gene end was trimmed by 4 bases and the J gene end by 3 bases; junction bases not matched to a gene: 4. The CDR3 has 14 residues. The CDR3 here is CASSASGGLYEQYF. CDR3 coding DNA: TGCGCCAGCAGTGCCAGCGGGGGGCTCTACGAGCAGTACTTC.

This clone was detected only once. The chain recombines TRBV5-1 with TRBJ2-3, with D perhaps TRBD1 or TRBD2 (5 bases each). V was pared by 0 bases and J by 2 bases, with 16 bases between. The CDR3 consists of 17 residues. Germline loops: CDR1 SGHRS, CDR2 YFSETQ. CDR3 in DNA: TGCGCCAGCAGCTTGGCCGGGACGGGACCCCCCACAGATACGCAGTATTTT. Translating it yields CASSLAGTGPPTDTQYF.

This chain uses TRBV4-3 with TRBJ2-2; 8 positions match TRBD1. Germline trimming cut 1 base from V and 3 bases from J; bases unmatched to any gene: 7. This CDR3 is 17 amino acids long. Per the germline V gene, CDR1 is LGHNA and CDR2 is YSLEER. The CDR3 nucleotides read TGCGCCAGCAGCCAAGCGTCCCCAGGGGGCTACACCGGGGAGCTGTTTTTT. Its translation: CASSQASPGGYTGELFF.

This chain connects TRBV3-1 (or the pseudogene TRBV3-2) to TRBJ2-3; 11 positions agree with TRBD2. V shed 2 bases and J 0 bases; nucleotides not matched to a gene: 10. CDR1 LGHDT and CDR2 YNNKEL come from the germline V gene (reference sequence). The CDR3 sequence is 19 residues long. The CDR3 protein is CASSQPNKGLAGSTDTQYF. DNA of the CDR3: TGTGCCAGCAGCCAACCGAACAAAGGACTAGCGGGTAGCACAGATACGCAGTATTTT.

The gene calls are TRBV7-9 and TRBJ1-3; D gene uncertain. Trimming stripped 4 bases from V and 0 bases from J, with 13 bases between. The CDR3 has 16 amino acids. CDR1 and CDR2 from the germline V gene are SEHNR and FQNEAQ (reference sequence). The CDR3, as DNA: TGTGCCAGCAGCTGGGAGGGCGGCAACTCTGGAAACACCATATATTTT. Encoded protein: CASSWEGGNSGNTIYF.

The table lists this clone with a count of one. The rearrangement uses TRBV5-6 and TRBJ2-4, with TRBD1 identical over 7 bases. Germline loops: CDR1 SGHDT, CDR2 YYEEEE. Germline trimming cut 4 bases from V and 1 base from J; bases unmatched to any gene: 2. The CDR3 runs to 14 residues. CDR3 region: CASSPTGAKNIQYF. CDR3 bases: TGTGCCAGCAGCCCGACAGGGGCCAAAAACATTCAGTACTTC.

The V call is TRBV6-2 or TRBV6-3, the J call TRBJ2-1; TRBD2 agrees at 10 bases. V shed 5 bases and J 6 bases; nucleotides not matched to a gene: 1. Germline CDR1 reads MNHEY; CDR2 reads SVGEGT. This CDR3 has 13 amino acids. DNA of the CDR3: TGTGCCAGCAGTCGACTAGCGGGCAATGAGCAGTTCTTC. Its protein is CASSRLAGNEQFF.

The CDR3 is CASSRYTSGRAEGNEQYF. CDR3 sequence (DNA): TGTGCCAGCAGCCGCTATACTAGCGGGAGGGCCGAAGGGAACGAGCAGTACTTC. V and J are TRBV7-2 and TRBJ2-7, with 13 bases fitting TRBD2. Germline V gene sequence: CDR1 SGHTA, CDR2 FQGNSA. Losses at the gene ends were 5 bases for V and 5 bases for J; bases not matched to a gene: 15. The CDR3 loop spans 18 amino acids.

A single count supports this clone. The J gene is TRBJ2-7, the V gene TRBV7-2; possible D gene TRBD1, 5 bases. The CDR3 contains 15 residues. V lost 5 bases, J lost 1 base, and 15 bases lay in between. Germline assignment: CDR1 SGHTA and CDR2 FQGNSA. The CDR3 reads CASSRDSQASYEQYF. The CDR3 nucleotides read TGTGCCAGCAGCCGCGACAGTCAAGCGTCCTACGAGCAGTACTTC.

This chain connects TRBV7-9 to TRBJ2-1; 8 bases line up with TRBD2. This CDR3 contains 16 residues. Germline V lookup: CDR1 SEHNR, CDR2 FQNEAQ (reference sequence). Unmatched junction bases numbered 11, after V lost 5 bases and J lost 5 bases. For the CDR3, the DNA is TGTGCCAGCAGCCCTTCCGGGACTAGGACACACAATGAGCAGTTCTTC. It translates to CASSPSGTRTHNEQFF.

The gene calls are TRBV7-3 and TRBJ2-1; D remains ambiguous. The CDR3 runs to 13 residues. Germline CDR1 SGHTA, CDR2 FQGTGA. V lost 3 bases and J lost 9, with 12 bases in between. The CDR3 nucleotides are TGTGCCAGCAGCTTTCAGCGATCGGGTGAGCAGTTCTTC. It encodes CASSFQRSGEQFF.

The CDR3 bases are TGTGCCAGCAGTGAATCGTCGAGGTTTTATTTGAATACGCAGTATTTT. Its protein is CASSESSRFYLNTQYF. This chain links TRBV25-1 with TRBJ2-3; no definite D call. The V and J ends lost 1 base and 7 bases respectively, with 18 bases between them. Germline assignment: CDR1 MGHDK and CDR2 SYGVNS. The CDR3 has 16 residues.

This clone was counted only a few times. This chain connects TRBV3-1 (or the pseudogene TRBV3-2) to TRBJ1-1, with D possibly TRBD1 on 6 matching bases. The germline V and J ends were trimmed by 5 bases and 2 bases, with 12 bases remaining between them. CDR1 and CDR2 from the germline V gene are LGHDT and YNNKEL (reference sequence). The CDR3 spans 14 residues. CDR3 amino acids: CASSAQQGNTEAFF. The CDR3 DNA follows: TGTGCCAGCAGCGCCCAACAGGGTAACACTGAAGCTTTCTTT.

The gene calls are TRBV9 and TRBJ1-2, with D unclear. The CDR3 consists of 15 residues. Germline V gives CDR1 SGDLS, CDR2 YYNGEE. V dropped 0 bases and J dropped 4 bases, with 13 bases sitting between them. The CDR3 DNA sequence: TGTGCCAGCAGCGTAGGCCTGACGGGCTTCTATGGCTACACCTTC. Its translation: CASSVGLTGFYGYTF. The entire variable domain, with the rest obtained from reference TRBV9 and TRBJ1-2, is as follows: DSGVTQTPKHLITATGQRVTLRCSPRSGDLSVYWYQQSLDQGLQFLIQYYNGEERAKGNILERFSAQQFPDLHSELNLSSLELGDSALYFCASSVGLTGFYGYTFGSGTRLTVV.

The genes are TRBV4-2 and TRBJ2-6; 7 bases map to TRBD1. Losses at the gene ends were 2 bases for V and 4 bases for J; bases not matched to a gene: 2. The CDR3 has 15 residues. CDR1 LGHNA and CDR2 YNFKEQ come from the germline V gene. The CDR3 DNA reads TGTGCCAGCAGCCAATGGACAGGCGGGGCCAACGTCCTGACTTTC. This codes for CASSQWTGGANVLTF.

J is TRBJ2-3 and V is TRBV6-2 or TRBV6-3; tentatively, D is TRBD2 (5 bases). CDR1 and CDR2 (germline): MNHEY, SVGEGT. The CDR3 covers 15 residues. V was shortened by 3 bases and J by 1 base, with 11 bases between the two germline ends. For the CDR3, the DNA is TGTGCCAGCAGTTATAGGACGAGGGGCACAGATACGCAGTATTTT. It translates to CASSYRTRGTDTQYF.

The gene calls are TRBV6-2 or TRBV6-3 and TRBJ2-3, with 8 bases lining up with TRBD2. This CDR3 comprises 16 residues. CDR1 is MNHEY and CDR2 is SVGEGT in the germline V gene. V trimming: 5 bases; J trimming: 2 bases; junction bases outside the gene matches: 9. The CDR3 DNA sequence: TGTGCCAGCAGTCTCCGTTCCGGGGGGGCCACAGATACGCAGTATTTT. Encoded protein: CASSLRSGGATDTQYF.

This rearrangement joins TRBV3-1 (or the pseudogene TRBV3-2) to TRBJ1-4, with a weak D call TRBD1 (5 bases). The CDR3 sequence is 17 residues long. V dropped 1 base and J dropped 2 bases, with 14 bases sitting between them. The V gene's germline CDR1 is LGHDT and CDR2 YNNKEL (reference sequence). The CDR3 DNA sequence: TGTGCCAGCAGCCAAGTGTCAGGGCGGGACACTAATGAAAAACTGTTTTTT. Encoded protein: CASSQVSGRDTNEKLFF.

The CDR3 DNA is TGTGCCAGCAGCCAAGGGCCAGCGGGGGCCTACGAGCAGTACTTC. It codes for CASSQGPAGAYEQYF. The rearrangement joins TRBV4-2 to TRBJ2-7, with TRBD2 identical over 8 bases. V lost 1 base to trimming and J lost 2 bases; unmatched junction nucleotides: 4. There are 15 residues in the CDR3. CDR1 LGHNA and CDR2 YNFKEQ come from the germline V gene.

This chain uses TRBV6-5 with TRBJ2-3; 8 nucleotides agree with TRBD2. There are 15 residues in the CDR3. CDR1 is MNHEY and CDR2 is SVGAGI in the germline V gene. Trimming took 7 bases from V and 8 from J; bases not matched to a gene: 14. CDR3 coding DNA: TGTGCCAGCACCCCAACCTGGCGGGGGGCCACTACGCAGTATTTT. Translating it yields CASTPTWRGATTQYF.

This rearrangement joins TRBV5-8 to TRBJ2-5, with D perhaps TRBD2 (5 bases). Trimming left V 0 bases short and J 5 bases short, with 11 bases between. From germline, CDR1 is SGHTS and CDR2 YDEGEE. The CDR3 contains 14 residues. Here the CDR3 DNA reads TGTGCCAGCAGCTTGGCGGGGAACGGGGAGACCCAGTACTTC. Translating gives CASSLAGNGETQYF.

The chain is built from TRBV27 and TRBJ2-1; D uncertain. Germline CDR1 and CDR2: MNHEY and SMNVEV (reference sequence). Deletions cut 4 bases from V and 2 bases from J, with 3 bases between. CDR3 length equals 12 residues. The CDR3: CASSSTYNEQFF. CDR3 DNA: TGTGCCAGCAGTTCGACCTACAATGAGCAGTTCTTC.